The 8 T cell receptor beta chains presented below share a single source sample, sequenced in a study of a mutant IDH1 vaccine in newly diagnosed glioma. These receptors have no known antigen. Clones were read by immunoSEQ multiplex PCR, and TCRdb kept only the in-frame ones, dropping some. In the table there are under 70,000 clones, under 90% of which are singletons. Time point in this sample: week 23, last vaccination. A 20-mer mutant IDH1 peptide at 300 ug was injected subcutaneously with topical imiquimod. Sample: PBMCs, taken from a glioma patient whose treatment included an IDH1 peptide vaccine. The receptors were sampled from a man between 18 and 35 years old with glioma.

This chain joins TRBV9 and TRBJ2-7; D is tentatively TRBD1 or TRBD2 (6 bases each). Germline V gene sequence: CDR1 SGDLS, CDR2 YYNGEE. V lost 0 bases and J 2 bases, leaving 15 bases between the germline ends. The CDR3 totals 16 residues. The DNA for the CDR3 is TGTGCCAGCAGCGTAGGGGGCGGAGGGGGAGCCTACGAGCAGTACTTC. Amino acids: CASSVGGGGGAYEQYF.

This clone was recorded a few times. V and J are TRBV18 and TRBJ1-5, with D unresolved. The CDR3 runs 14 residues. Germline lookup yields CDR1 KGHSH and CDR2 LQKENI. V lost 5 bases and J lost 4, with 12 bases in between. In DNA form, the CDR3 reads TGTGCCAGCTCAATTGGGCCGGAGAATCAGCCCCAGCATTTT. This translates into CASSIGPENQPQHF.

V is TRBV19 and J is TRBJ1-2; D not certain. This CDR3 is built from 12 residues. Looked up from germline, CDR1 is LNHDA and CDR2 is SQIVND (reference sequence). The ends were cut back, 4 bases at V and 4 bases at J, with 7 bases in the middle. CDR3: CASSTAGYGYTF. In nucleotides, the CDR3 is TGTGCCAGTAGTACAGCAGGCTATGGCTACACCTTC.

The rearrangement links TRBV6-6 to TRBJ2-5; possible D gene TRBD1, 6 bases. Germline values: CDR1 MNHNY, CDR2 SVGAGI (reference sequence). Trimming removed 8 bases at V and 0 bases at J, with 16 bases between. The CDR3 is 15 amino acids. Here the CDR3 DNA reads TGTGCCAGCTCTCCTATTGGGGGCAACCAAGAGACCCAGTACTTC. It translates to CASSPIGGNQETQYF.

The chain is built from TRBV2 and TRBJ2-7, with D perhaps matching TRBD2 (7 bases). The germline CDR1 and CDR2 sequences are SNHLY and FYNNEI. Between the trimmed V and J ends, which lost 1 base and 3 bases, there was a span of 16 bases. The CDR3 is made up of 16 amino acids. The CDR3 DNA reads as TGTGCCAGCAGTGAAGGGGGGGGCGGGAAGTTCTACGAGCAGTACTTC. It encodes CASSEGGGGKFYEQYF.

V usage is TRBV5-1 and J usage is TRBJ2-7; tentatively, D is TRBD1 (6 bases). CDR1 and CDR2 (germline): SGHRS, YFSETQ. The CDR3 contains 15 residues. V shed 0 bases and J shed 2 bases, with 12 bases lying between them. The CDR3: CASSLALGQTYEQYF. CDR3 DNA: TGCGCCAGCAGCTTGGCCTTAGGACAGACCTACGAGCAGTACTTC.

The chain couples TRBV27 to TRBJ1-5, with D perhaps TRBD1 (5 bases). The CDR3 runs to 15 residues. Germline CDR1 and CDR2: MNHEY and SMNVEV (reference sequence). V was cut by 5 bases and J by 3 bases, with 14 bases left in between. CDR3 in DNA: TGTGCCAGCAGTCCGCTGCGGGGGGTCAATCAGCCCCAGCATTTT. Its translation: CASSPLRGVNQPQHF.

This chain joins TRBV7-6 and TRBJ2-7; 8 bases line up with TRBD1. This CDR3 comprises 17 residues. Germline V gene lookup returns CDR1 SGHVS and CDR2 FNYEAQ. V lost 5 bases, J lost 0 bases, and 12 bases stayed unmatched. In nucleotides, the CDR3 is TGTGCCAGCAGCCGACGAACCGGGACAGGAGTCTCCTACGAGCAGTACTTC. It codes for CASSRRTGTGVSYEQYF.